The present TCR beta chain was sequenced within a study of T cells in Graves' hyperthyroidism and ophthalmopathy. Study results and limitations: Progression to ophthalmopathy was predicted a median of 6.5 months early.

TCR beta CDR3 sequences were amplified from RNA transcripts. HTBI primers were employed in a first-round RT-PCR of the TCR CDR3. One entry per CDR3 protein results from TCRdb running MiXCR on the multiplex PCR reads. The sample records 450,000 to 650,000 distinct CDR3 sequences, approximately 17% being singletons. This clonotype was detected only a few times. Its target is not known. The junction shows a germline mismatch at one end, possibly a read error. This CDR3 has 15 amino acids. Germline V gene data show CDR1 as SEHNR and CDR2 as FQNEAQ (reference sequence). The sample taken for sequencing was blood. The rearrangement uses TRBV7-9 and TRBJ2-3; 9 bases are shared with TRBD1. The clonotype was recovered from a woman aged 18-29 years with Graves' ophthalmopathy. The CDR3 spells CASNLIPGQGDTQYF. The CDR3 coding sequence is TGTGCCAGCAACTTAATTCCGGGACAGGGTGATACGCAGTATTTT.